This passage covers 2 T cell receptor beta chains from one sample sequenced in a study of cytomegalovirus exposure and HLA in healthy donors. The protocol was immunoSEQ multiplex PCR, while the TCRdb copy is restricted to in-frame clones and leaves out a portion. The sample lists 190,000 or so clones, 84% occurring once. Sequenced material: PBMCs. The receptors were sampled from a woman aged 18-29 years in good health and CMV-seropositive.

This clone was detected a few times. The chain joins TRBV6-1 to TRBJ1-2, with D unresolved. The V gene lost 3 bases and the J gene lost 7 bases, with 18 bases spanning the gap. Germline V CDR1 and CDR2: MNHNS, SASEGT. The CDR3 runs 15 residues. The CDR3 sequence: CASSDLWSLRVGYTF. CDR3 nucleotides: TGTGCCAGCAGTGATCTTTGGAGCCTCCGGGTTGGCTACACCTTC.

For the CDR3, the DNA is TGTGCCAGCAGCCTGACGAGAACGGGGAATGAGCAGTTCTTC. Translation gives CASSLTRTGNEQFF. The V and J genes are TRBV27 and TRBJ2-1; a weak D match, TRBD2 (5 bases). Germline CDR1 reads MNHEY; CDR2 reads SMNVEV (reference sequence). Between the trimmed V and J ends, which lost 6 bases and 7 bases, there was a span of 16 bases. This CDR3 spans 14 amino acids.